Reported below is one T cell receptor (beta chain). No antigen is known for it. Sequencing used immunoSEQ multiplex PCR; TCRdb keeps in-frame clones, though not all of them. The sample contains 90,000 to 150,000 clones, 90% to 95% of which appear only once. The data stem from a study of graft-versus-host responses after intestinal transplantation. Study at large: Once they had received anti-thymocyte globulin induction, all recipients took tacrolimus and steroids for three to four years. The study's findings and limits: An association linked early post-transplant HvG declines with peak circulating GvH clone levels. The authors found GvH clones in recipient marrow, some appearing first in ileum or blood. Across patients carrying graft-donor T cell macrochimerism, allografts held high graft-versus-host to host-versus-graft clonal ratios.

This CDR3 is 14 amino acids long. Germline trimming cut 4 bases from V and 6 bases from J; bases unmatched to any gene: 7. Germline assignment: CDR1 SGDLS and CDR2 YYNGEE. This rearrangement joins TRBV9 to TRBJ2-1; 7 positions match TRBD1. The sequence derives from a human donor who received an intestinal transplant. The starting material was unstimulated CD8+ T cells sorted from spleen or lymph node cells, obtained before intestinal transplant. CDR3 residues: CASSLSTGPNEQFF. CDR3 bases: TGTGCCAGCAGCTTATCGACAGGGCCCAATGAGCAGTTCTTC.